Here is one TCR beta chain with its context. TCRdb keeps only in-frame clones here, not all; method: immunoSEQ multiplex PCR. The sample has roughly 2,000,000 clones, approximately 94% seen once. Naive CD8 isolation took CD45RO-negative cells positively selected for CCR7 and excluded terminally differentiated effector memory CD45RA+ cells. This entry belongs to a study of shared clonotypes between healthy human individuals. Germline V gene data show CDR1 as SGHVS and CDR2 as FQNEAQ. Trimming shortened V by 1 base and J by 8 bases, and 11 bases separated the two germline ends. This CDR3 contains 14 residues.

The sample taken for sequencing was naive CD8+ T cells sorted from blood. The clonotype comes from a man younger than 35 in good health. The rearrangement uses TRBV7-8 and TRBJ1-4; D is unclear. The CDR3 nucleotides are TGTGCCAGCAGCTTAGAGGGTCCTAGCGAAAAACTGTTTTTT. It is translated as CASSLEGPSEKLFF.